These 23 T cell receptor beta chains originate from one sample sequenced in a study of Ad26.COV2.S vaccination and SARS-CoV-2 variants. Profiling relied on immunoSEQ multiplex PCR, and the TCRdb table lists in-frame clones only, not all of them. The table shows some 250,000 clones, with around 87% occurring only once. Regarding treatment: around 19 received Ad26.COV2.S at low or high dose, single or two shots; a few received placebo; per-sample allocation not given. Vaccine and placebo recipients were sampled on day 63 after the first injection. The sequences come from peripheral blood, collected in a trial of Ad26.COV2.S vaccine versus placebo. Receptor source: a person between 18 and 65 years old who received the Ad26.COV2.S COVID-19 vaccine or a placebo.

CDR3 nucleotide sequence: TGTGCCATCAGTGTTGGGGGACAGATCACCGGGGAGCTGTTTTTT. Residues: CAISVGGQITGELFF. The gene calls are TRBV10-3 and TRBJ2-2, with 7 bases fitting TRBD1. Germline values: CDR1 ENHRY, CDR2 SYGVKD. This CDR3 comprises 15 residues. V lost 4 bases and J lost 4; bases outside the gene matches: 6.

The chain links TRBV7-3 to TRBJ2-3; D is uncertain. The V end was cut by 2 bases, the J end by 0 bases, with 9 bases between. The CDR3 has 15 amino acids. The germline V gene encodes CDR1 SGHTA and CDR2 FQGTGA. The CDR3 protein is CASSLVGGSTDTQYF. The CDR3 region has the DNA TGTGCCAGCAGCTTAGTCGGCGGAAGCACAGATACGCAGTATTTT.

J is TRBJ2-2 and V is TRBV5-1; 8 bases align to TRBD1. The germline CDR1 and CDR2 sequences are SGHRS and YFSETQ. The ends lost 2 bases at V and 6 bases at J; junction bases unmatched: 3. This CDR3 spans 14 amino acids. The CDR3 sequence: CASSLQGGSGELFF. CDR3 DNA sequence: TGCGCCAGCAGCTTACAGGGGGGCTCCGGGGAGCTGTTTTTT.

The chain recombines TRBV4-3 with TRBJ2-1; a possible D gene is TRBD1 (6 bases). Trimming removed 1 base at V and 9 bases at J, with 19 bases between. Germline V CDR1 and CDR2: LGHNA, YSLEER. The CDR3 sequence is 16 residues long. CDR3 region: CASSQVILTGKVEQFF. In nucleotides, the CDR3 is TGCGCCAGCAGCCAAGTGATACTCACAGGGAAAGTTGAGCAGTTCTTC.

This chain's CDR3 is CSALRGGYTF. The CDR3 DNA reads as TGCAGTGCTCTCAGGGGAGGCTACACCTTC. V and J are TRBV20-1 and TRBJ1-2; perhaps TRBD1 as D (6 bases). Germline lookup yields CDR1 DFQATT and CDR2 SNEGSKA (reference sequence). CDR3 size: 10 residues. Between the trimmed V and J ends, which lost 5 bases and 8 bases, there was a span of 9 bases.

The chain links TRBV6-5 to TRBJ2-1; no clear D. Germline lookup yields CDR1 MNHEY and CDR2 SVGAGI. V lost 5 bases and J lost 1, with 12 bases in between. The CDR3 totals 15 residues. The CDR3 reads CASSKLGSSYNEQFF. CDR3 coding DNA: TGTGCCAGCAGTAAGTTGGGCAGTTCCTACAATGAGCAGTTCTTC.

J is TRBJ1-2 and V is TRBV15; 7 bases are a match to TRBD1. V lost 5 bases, J lost 0 bases, and 15 bases stayed unmatched. Germline assignment: CDR1 LNHNV and CDR2 YYDKDF (reference sequence). There are 18 residues in the CDR3. The CDR3 bases are TGTGCCACCAGCCTTGATCCGGGACAGCTTGGGGCTAACTATGGCTACACCTTC. Translated, it gives CATSLDPGQLGANYGYTF. Based on the CDR3 plus reference TRBV15 and TRBJ1-2, the full variable domain is DAMVIQNPRYQVTQFGKPVTLSCSQTLNHNVMYWYQQKSSQAPKLLFHYYDKDFNNEADTPDNFQSRRPNTSFCFLDIRSPGLGDTAMYLCATSLDPGQLGANYGYTFGSGTRLTVV.

The chain employs TRBV11-1 and TRBJ2-1; 9 bases match TRBD2. V trimming: 4 bases; J trimming: 5 bases; junction bases outside the gene matches: 9. Germline CDR1 is SGHAT and CDR2 is FQDESV (reference sequence). The CDR3 runs to 16 residues. CDR3 sequence (DNA): TGTGCCAGCAGCTATCATCAGCGGGAGGTCAACAATGAGCAGTTCTTC. It encodes CASSYHQREVNNEQFF.

The chain employs TRBV9 and TRBJ2-2; 13 bases are shared with TRBD2. V shed 5 bases, J shed 0 bases, and the junction held 4 bases outside the gene matches. The CDR3 consists of 17 residues. Germline V gene sequence: CDR1 SGDLS, CDR2 YYNGEE. The CDR3 nucleotides read TGTGCCAGCAGTCGGACTAGCGGGGGTCCGAACACCGGGGAGCTGTTTTTT. Protein product: CASSRTSGGPNTGELFF.

V and J are TRBV3-1 (or the pseudogene TRBV3-2) and TRBJ2-5; 7 bases align to TRBD2. This CDR3 region has 18 residues. Germline V gene sequence: CDR1 LGHDT, CDR2 YNNKEL (reference sequence). The V segment lost 4 bases and the J segment 1 base; nucleotides outside the gene matches: 15. The CDR3 spells CASSPLGLAEEFQETQYF. CDR3 bases: TGTGCCAGCAGCCCCCTGGGTCTAGCGGAGGAGTTCCAAGAGACCCAGTACTTC.

The J gene is TRBJ2-3, the V gene TRBV6-2 or TRBV6-3, with unresolved D. Trimming took 6 bases from V and 4 from J, leaving 14 bases between them. CDR1 and CDR2 from the germline V gene are MNHEY and SVGEGT. The CDR3 has 14 amino acids. CDR3 bases: TGTGCCAGCAGCTCAAATTTAGTCCCAGATACGCAGTATTTT. It codes for CASSSNLVPDTQYF.

The CDR3 reads CASSWEEETQYF. The CDR3, as DNA: TGTGCCAGCAGCTGGGAGGAAGAGACCCAGTACTTC. This chain joins TRBV7-9 and TRBJ2-5; the D gene is possibly TRBD2 (6 bases). The CDR3 sequence is 12 residues long. The V end was cut by 4 bases, the J end by 3 bases, with 6 bases between. Germline values: CDR1 SEHNR, CDR2 FQNEAQ (reference sequence).

The chain carries TRBV19 and TRBJ2-7; 7 bases line up with TRBD1. V dropped 8 bases and J dropped 2; count of bases not matched to a gene: 9. The CDR3 consists of 14 residues. Germline CDR1 is LNHDA and CDR2 is SQIVND (reference sequence). This chain's CDR3 is CASSGPGGPYEQYF. The CDR3 nucleotides read TGTGCCAGTTCGGGGCCAGGGGGTCCCTACGAGCAGTACTTC.

The chain joins TRBV19 to TRBJ2-2; 8 bases line up with TRBD2. Trimming cost V 5 bases and J 4 bases; bases outside gene matches: 6. Germline CDR1 LNHDA, CDR2 SQIVND (reference sequence). The CDR3 consists of 15 residues. Written as DNA, the CDR3 is TGTGCCAGTAGTCCCCGCGGGGGGCGCACCGGGGAGCTGTTTTTT. It codes for CASSPRGGRTGELFF.

The chain links TRBV5-5 to TRBJ1-1, with D possibly matching TRBD1 (6 bases). This CDR3 spans 16 amino acids. Trimming removed 3 bases from V and 0 bases from J, with 15 bases in between. Germline CDR1 is SGHKS and CDR2 is YYEKEE (reference sequence). CDR3 residues: CASSSYRTDMNTEAFF. The CDR3 DNA sequence: TGTGCCAGCAGCTCGTACCGGACAGATATGAACACTGAAGCTTTCTTT.

The V and J genes are TRBV28 and TRBJ2-1; no clear D. Germline loops: CDR1 MDHEN, CDR2 SYDVKM. This CDR3 contains 12 residues. Trimming pared 3 bases from V and 5 bases from J, leaving 5 bases between. CDR3: CASSFWHNEQFF. CDR3 DNA: TGTGCCAGCAGTTTTTGGCACAATGAGCAGTTCTTC.

The V gene is TRBV28, the J gene TRBJ2-1; the match to TRBD2 covers 13 bases. Germline values: CDR1 MDHEN, CDR2 SYDVKM. CDR3 length equals 16 residues. V shed 3 bases, J shed 10 bases, and the junction held 9 bases outside the gene matches. The CDR3 region is CASSLSTSGGAREQFF. For the CDR3, the DNA is TGTGCCAGCAGTTTGTCCACTAGCGGGGGGGCTCGGGAGCAGTTCTTC.

In its sample, this clone was seen once. The chain recombines TRBV6-5 with TRBJ2-7, with 8 positions matching TRBD1. There are 12 residues in the CDR3. With 9 bases clipped from V and 0 bases from J, the junction kept 1 base outside the gene matches. The germline V gene has CDR1 MNHEY and CDR2 SVGAGI. CDR3 DNA sequence: TGTGCCAGTGGGACAGGCTCCTACGAGCAGTACTTC. It yields the protein CASGTGSYEQYF.

The genes are TRBV13 and TRBJ2-7; TRBD1 is a possible D gene (6 bases). V was clipped by 5 bases and J by 0 bases, with 8 bases between them. Germline V gene data show CDR1 as PRHDT and CDR2 as FYEKMQ (reference sequence). The CDR3 length is 13 residues. Here the CDR3 DNA reads TGTGCCAGCAGCCCGGGACACTCCTACGAGCAGTACTTC. It translates to CASSPGHSYEQYF.

The CDR3 nucleotides read TGTGCCAGCAGTTTACCGCCGGGAGGGCATATGTACGAGCAGTACTTC. This translates into CASSLPPGGHMYEQYF. The gene calls are TRBV7-9 and TRBJ2-7; 8 bases line up with TRBD2. Germline V lookup: CDR1 SEHNR, CDR2 FQNEAQ (reference sequence). V lost 6 bases, J lost 4 bases, and 14 bases stayed unmatched. The CDR3 is 16 amino acids.

This clone was observed a few times. The rearrangement links TRBV2 to TRBJ1-2, with D unclear. The CDR3 sequence is 15 residues long. The ends were cut back, 9 bases at V and 0 bases at J, with 17 bases in the middle. Germline CDR1 is SNHLY and CDR2 is FYNNEI. The CDR3 loop is CASLYGRETNYGYTF. The CDR3, as DNA: TGTGCCAGTCTTTATGGACGGGAGACTAACTATGGCTACACCTTC.

The chain links TRBV11-2 to TRBJ1-1; tentative D call: TRBD1 (6 bases). The germline gives CDR1 SGHAT, CDR2 FQNNGV. V was clipped by 2 bases and J by 0 bases, with 13 bases between them. The CDR3 totals 16 residues. CDR3 loop: CASSLQGGGMNTEAFF. CDR3 DNA sequence: TGTGCCAGCAGCTTACAGGGAGGGGGAATGAACACTGAAGCTTTCTTT.

J is TRBJ1-6 and V is TRBV6-4, with 8 bases aligning to TRBD1. CDR3 length equals 17 residues. The trim removed 5 bases at V and 15 bases at J, leaving 21 bases unmatched. Germline assignment: CDR1 MRHNA and CDR2 SNTAGT. This CDR3 reads CASSHKPQGATLPDLHF. The CDR3 nucleotides are TGTGCCAGCAGTCACAAGCCGCAGGGGGCTACCTTACCGGACCTCCACTTT.